This entry concerns a single T cell receptor (beta chain). V lost 1 base and J lost 1, with 10 bases in between. The CDR3 length is 14 residues. In germline, CDR1 is SQVTM, CDR2 ANQGSEA. This sample was taken from a study of PD-L1 blockade in urothelial cancer. About the research overall: Patients' atezolizumab regimen, 1,200 mg intravenously every 3 weeks, began around 2014. Analyses used blood from 3 weeks (second dose) and 6 weeks after treatment start.

The assay was immunoSEQ multiplex PCR, and TCRdb's table has in-frame clones only and misses some. This sample has around 53,000 clones, with approximately 87% found just once. The rearrangement joins TRBV29-1 to TRBJ1-2; possible D gene TRBD1, 6 bases. This receptor was taken from a man between 35 and 55 years old with urothelial cancer. The sample was PBMCs, taken around atezolizumab (anti-PD-L1) treatment. CDR3 nucleotide sequence: TGCAGCGTTGAAGCGGGGGGCGGTAACTATGGCTACACCTTC. Its translation is CSVEAGGGNYGYTF.